The clone carrying this T cell receptor (beta chain) was detected a few times. Its cognate antigen is unknown. These data come from a study of T cell responses to AZD1222 COVID-19 vaccine. Germline V gives CDR1 SGHNT, CDR2 YYREEE (reference sequence). This CDR3 has 14 amino acids. Losses at the gene ends were 3 bases for V and 4 bases for J; bases not matched to a gene: 3. Produced via immunoSEQ multiplex PCR; TCRdb's table is partial and in-frame only. The table includes 120,000 or so clones, about 92% detected once. Overall study findings and caveats: Spike-specific TCR depth and breadth grew after two AZD1222 doses.

The V gene is TRBV5-4, the J gene TRBJ2-5; 10 bases agree with TRBD1. This receptor was obtained from an adult in good health. Sequencing was performed on peripheral blood, taken on day 0 of AZD1222 vaccination. DNA of the CDR3: TGTGCCAGCAGCTACCGGACAGGGGGAGAGACCCAGTACTTC. Translating it yields CASSYRTGGETQYF.